The present entry profiles one T cell receptor (beta chain) with its context. What it binds is unknown. This sample is part of a study of beta chain features in type 1 diabetes. Background on the study: There was similarity between patients and healthy donors in age, gender and cell yields.

The CDR3 loop spans 15 amino acids. V lost 8 bases and J lost 1, with 15 bases in between. The germline V gene has CDR1 MGHRA and CDR2 YSYEKL. Study results and limitations: Shortening of TCRB CDR3s, moderate but significant, appeared in all four CD4+ subsets of Type 1 diabetes patients.

The investigators reverse transcribed all of the isolated RNA, so they sequenced expressed TCRB transcripts. Profiled with immunoSEQ multiplex PCR; TCRdb holds only in-frame clones, not every one. The sample lists about 280,000 clones, about 15% occurring once. Heparinised blood was drawn once per donor, averaging around 110 mL. Each of the CD4+ naive, central memory, regulatory and stem cell-like memory populations was sorted via CD45RO/CCR7/CD25/CD127/CD95/CD27. This chain joins TRBV4-1 and TRBJ2-4; no clear D. This TCR derives from a man younger than 30 with type 1 diabetes. Sequenced: naive CD4+ T cells from blood. The CDR3 DNA reads TGCGCCAGCGCCCCCACGGGTATGGCCAAAAACATTCAGTACTTC. Encoded protein: CASAPTGMAKNIQYF.